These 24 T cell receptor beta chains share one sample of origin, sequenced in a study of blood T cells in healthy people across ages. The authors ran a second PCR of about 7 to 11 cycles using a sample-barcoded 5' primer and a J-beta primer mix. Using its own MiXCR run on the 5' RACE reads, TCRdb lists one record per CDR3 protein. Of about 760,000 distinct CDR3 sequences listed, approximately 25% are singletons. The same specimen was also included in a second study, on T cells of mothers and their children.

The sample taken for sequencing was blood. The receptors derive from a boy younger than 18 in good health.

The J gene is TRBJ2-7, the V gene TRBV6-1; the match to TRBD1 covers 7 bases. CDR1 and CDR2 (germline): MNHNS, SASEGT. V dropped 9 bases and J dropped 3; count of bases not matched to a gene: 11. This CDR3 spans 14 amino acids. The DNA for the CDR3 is TGTGCCAGTCGAGTGAGAGGGGACAGCTACGAGCAGTACTTC. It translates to CASRVRGDSYEQYF.

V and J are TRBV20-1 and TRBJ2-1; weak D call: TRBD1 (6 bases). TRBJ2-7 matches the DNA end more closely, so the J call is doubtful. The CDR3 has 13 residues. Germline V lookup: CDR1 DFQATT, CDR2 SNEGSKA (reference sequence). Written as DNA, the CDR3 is TGCAGTGCGAACGGGACAAACTCCTACGAGCAGTACTTC. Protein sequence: CSANGTNSYEQYF.

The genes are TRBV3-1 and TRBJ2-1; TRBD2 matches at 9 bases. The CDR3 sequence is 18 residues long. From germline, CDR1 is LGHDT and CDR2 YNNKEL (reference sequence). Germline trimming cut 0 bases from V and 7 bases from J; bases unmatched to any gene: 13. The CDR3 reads CASSQESLGGRASNEQFF. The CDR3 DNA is TGTGCCAGCAGCCAAGAAAGTCTGGGCGGGAGGGCCTCGAATGAGCAGTTCTTC.

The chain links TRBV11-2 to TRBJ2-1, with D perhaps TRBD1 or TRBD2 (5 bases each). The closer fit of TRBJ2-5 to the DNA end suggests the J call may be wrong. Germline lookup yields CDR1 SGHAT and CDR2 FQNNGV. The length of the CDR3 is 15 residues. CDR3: CASSLSRGPGETQYF. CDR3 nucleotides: TGTGCCAGCAGCCTAAGTAGGGGCCCGGGGGAGACCCAGTACTTC.

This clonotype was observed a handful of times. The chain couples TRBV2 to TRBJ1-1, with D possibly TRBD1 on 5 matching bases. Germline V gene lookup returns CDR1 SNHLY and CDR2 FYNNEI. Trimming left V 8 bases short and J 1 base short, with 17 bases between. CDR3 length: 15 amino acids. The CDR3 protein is CASGEVQGWNTEAFF. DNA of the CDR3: TGTGCCAGCGGCGAGGTCCAGGGATGGAACACTGAAGCTTTCTTT.

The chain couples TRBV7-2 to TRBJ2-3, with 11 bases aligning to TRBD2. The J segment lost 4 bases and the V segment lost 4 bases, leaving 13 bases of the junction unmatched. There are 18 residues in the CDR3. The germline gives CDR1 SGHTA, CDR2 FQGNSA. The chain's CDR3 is CASSSGPDLAGGPDTQYF. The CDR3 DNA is TGTGCCAGCAGCTCGGGGCCTGATCTAGCGGGGGGCCCAGATACGCAGTATTTT.

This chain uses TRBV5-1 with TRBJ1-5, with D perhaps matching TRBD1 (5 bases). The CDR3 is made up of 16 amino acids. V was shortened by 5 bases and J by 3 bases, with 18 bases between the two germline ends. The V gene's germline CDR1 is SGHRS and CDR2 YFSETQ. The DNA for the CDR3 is TGCGCCAGCAGTCGGGACGGGGCGGGGGACAATCAGCCCCAGCATTTT. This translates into CASSRDGAGDNQPQHF.

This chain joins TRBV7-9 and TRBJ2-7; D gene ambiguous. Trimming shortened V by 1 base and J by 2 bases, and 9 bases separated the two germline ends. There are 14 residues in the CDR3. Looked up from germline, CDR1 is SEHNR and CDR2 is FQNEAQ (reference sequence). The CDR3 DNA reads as TGTGCCAGCAGCTTAGGGCTCCTCACCTACGAGCAGTACTTC. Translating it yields CASSLGLLTYEQYF.

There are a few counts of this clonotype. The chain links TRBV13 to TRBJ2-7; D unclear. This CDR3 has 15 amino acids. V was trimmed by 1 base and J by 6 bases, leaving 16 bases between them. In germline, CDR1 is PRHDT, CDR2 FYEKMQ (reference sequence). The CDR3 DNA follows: TGTGCCAGCAGCTTAGAAACCCATTCCCCTCGCGAGCAGTACTTC. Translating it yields CASSLETHSPREQYF. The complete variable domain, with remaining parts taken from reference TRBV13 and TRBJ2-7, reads AAGVIQSPRHLIKEKRETATLKCYPIPRHDTVYWYQQGPGQDPQFLISFYEKMQSDKGSIPDRFSAQQFSDYHSELNMSSLELGDSALYFCASSLETHSPREQYFGPGTRLTVT.

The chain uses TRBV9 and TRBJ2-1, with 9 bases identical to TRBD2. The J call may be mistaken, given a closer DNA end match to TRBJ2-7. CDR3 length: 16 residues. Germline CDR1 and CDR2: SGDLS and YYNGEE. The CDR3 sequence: CASSVAASGGTYEQYF. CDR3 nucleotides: TGTGCCAGCAGCGTAGCTGCCAGCGGGGGGACCTACGAGCAGTACTTC.

The CDR3 spells CSVAPREEEYEQYF. The DNA for the CDR3 is TGCAGCGTTGCGCCCCGGGAGGAGGAATACGAGCAGTACTTC. The chain employs TRBV29-1 and TRBJ2-7; 7 nucleotides align to TRBD2. CDR3 length: 14 residues. V was pared by 4 bases and J by 4 bases, with 10 bases of the junction left unmatched. The germline V gene encodes CDR1 SQVTM and CDR2 ANQGSEA.

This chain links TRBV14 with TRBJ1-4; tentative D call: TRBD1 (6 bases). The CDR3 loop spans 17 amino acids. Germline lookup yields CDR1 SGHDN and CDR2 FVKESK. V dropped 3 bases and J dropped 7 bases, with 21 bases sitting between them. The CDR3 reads CASSHPIGGEGSEKLFF. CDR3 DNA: TGTGCCAGCAGCCACCCTATCGGGGGCGAAGGAAGTGAAAAACTGTTTTTT.

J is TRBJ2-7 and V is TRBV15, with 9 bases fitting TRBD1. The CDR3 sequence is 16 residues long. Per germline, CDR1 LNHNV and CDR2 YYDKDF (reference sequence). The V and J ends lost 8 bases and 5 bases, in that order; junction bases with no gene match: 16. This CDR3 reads CATGSRLTGGGDEQYF. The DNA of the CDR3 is TGTGCCACCGGCTCCCGATTGACAGGGGGTGGGGACGAGCAGTACTTC.

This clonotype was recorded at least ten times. The CDR3 sequence is CASSRATGNMPYEQYF. In nucleotides, the CDR3 is TGTGCCAGCAGCCGTGCGACAGGGAATATGCCCTACGAGCAGTACTTC. The chain is built from TRBV7-9 and TRBJ2-7; the match to TRBD1 covers 7 bases. After removal of 5 bases from V and 2 bases from J, the junction contained 12 bases not matched to a gene. The germline V gene has CDR1 SEHNR and CDR2 FQNEAQ (reference sequence). CDR3 length: 16 amino acids. Complete variable domain (other parts from reference TRBV7-9 and TRBJ2-7): DTGVSQNPRHKITKRGQNVTFRCDPISEHNRLYWYRQTLGQGPEFLTYFQNEAQLEKSRLLSDRFSAERPKGSFSTLEIQRTEQGDSAMYLCASSRATGNMPYEQYFGPGTRLTVT.

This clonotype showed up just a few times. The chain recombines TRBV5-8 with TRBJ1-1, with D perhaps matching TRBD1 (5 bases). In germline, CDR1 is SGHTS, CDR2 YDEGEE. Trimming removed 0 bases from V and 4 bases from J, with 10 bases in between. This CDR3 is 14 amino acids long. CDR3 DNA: TGTGCCAGCAGCTTGGAAGTTGGGGCCACTGAAGCTTTCTTT. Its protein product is CASSLEVGATEAFF.

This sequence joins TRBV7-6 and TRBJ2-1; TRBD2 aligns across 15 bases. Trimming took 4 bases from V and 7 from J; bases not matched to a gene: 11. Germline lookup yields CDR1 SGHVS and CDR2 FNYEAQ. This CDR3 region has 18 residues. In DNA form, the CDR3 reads TGTGCCAGCAGCTCCGGACTAGCGGGGGGGCGGTTAGAAAATGAGCAGTTCTTC. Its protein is CASSSGLAGGRLENEQFF.

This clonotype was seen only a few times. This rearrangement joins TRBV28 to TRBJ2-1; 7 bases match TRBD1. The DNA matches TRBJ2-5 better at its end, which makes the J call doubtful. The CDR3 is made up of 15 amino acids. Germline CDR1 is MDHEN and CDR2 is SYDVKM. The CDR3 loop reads CASLTSRDSWETQYF. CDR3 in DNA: TGTGCCAGTTTGACAAGTCGGGACAGCTGGGAGACCCAGTACTTC.

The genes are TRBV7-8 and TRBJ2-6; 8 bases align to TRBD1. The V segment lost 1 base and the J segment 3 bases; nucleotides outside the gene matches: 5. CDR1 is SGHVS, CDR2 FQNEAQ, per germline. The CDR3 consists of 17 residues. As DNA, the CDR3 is TGTGCCAGCAGCTTAGGGACAGGGTTATATGGGGCCAACGTCCTGACTTTC. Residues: CASSLGTGLYGANVLTF.

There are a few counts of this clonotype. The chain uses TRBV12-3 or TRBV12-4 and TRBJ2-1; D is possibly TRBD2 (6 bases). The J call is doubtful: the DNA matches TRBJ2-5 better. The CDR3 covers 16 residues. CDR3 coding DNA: TGTGCCAGCAGTTTAGTTTATGGCGGGATCGTGGAGACCCAGTACTTC. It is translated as CASSLVYGGIVETQYF.

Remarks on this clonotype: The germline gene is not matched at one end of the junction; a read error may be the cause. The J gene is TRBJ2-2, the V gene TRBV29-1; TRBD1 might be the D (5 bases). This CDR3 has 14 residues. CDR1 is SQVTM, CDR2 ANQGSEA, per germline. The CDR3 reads CSVEIRGFTGELFF. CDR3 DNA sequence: TGCAGTGTTGAAATAAGGGGATTCACCGGGGAGCTGTTTTTT.

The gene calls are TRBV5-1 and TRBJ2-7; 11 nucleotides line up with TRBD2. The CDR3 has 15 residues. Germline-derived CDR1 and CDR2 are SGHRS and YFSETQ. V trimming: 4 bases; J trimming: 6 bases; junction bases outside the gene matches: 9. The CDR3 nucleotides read TGCGCCAGCAGCGGTATTAGCGGGAGGGCCGTCGAGCAGTACTTC. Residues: CASSGISGRAVEQYF.

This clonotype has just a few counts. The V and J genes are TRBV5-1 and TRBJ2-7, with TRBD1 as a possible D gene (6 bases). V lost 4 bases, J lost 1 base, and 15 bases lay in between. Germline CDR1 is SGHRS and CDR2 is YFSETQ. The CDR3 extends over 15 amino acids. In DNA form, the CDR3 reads TGCGCCAGCAGCCCGAACGTGGACAGTTCCTACGAGCAGTACTTC. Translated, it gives CASSPNVDSSYEQYF.

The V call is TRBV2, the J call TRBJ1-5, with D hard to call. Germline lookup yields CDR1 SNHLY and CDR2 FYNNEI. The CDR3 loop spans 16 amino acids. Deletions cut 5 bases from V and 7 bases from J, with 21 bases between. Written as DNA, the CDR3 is TGTGCCAGCAGTATCCTTGGACTCGGGGTAGGCCAGCCCCAGCATTTT. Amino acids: CASSILGLGVGQPQHF.

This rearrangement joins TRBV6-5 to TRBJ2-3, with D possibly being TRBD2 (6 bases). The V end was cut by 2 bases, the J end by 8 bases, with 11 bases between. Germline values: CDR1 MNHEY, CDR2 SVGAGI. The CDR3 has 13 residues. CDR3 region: CASSYGGWGTQYF. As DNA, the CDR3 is TGTGCCAGCAGTTACGGGGGGTGGGGTACGCAGTATTTT.